This TCR beta chain was documented in a study of molecular identifiers for immune sequencing clone quantification. This clonotype was seen many times. The target antigen is unknown. TCRdb reprocessed the PCR reads via MiXCR and lists one record per CDR3 protein. The data contain some 320,000 distinct CDR3 sequences, around a fifth of them singletons. CDR1 is PRHDT and CDR2 is FYEKMQ in the germline V gene (reference sequence). The length of the CDR3 is 12 residues. The V gene lost 8 bases and the J gene lost 3 bases, with 11 bases spanning the gap. Study findings and constraints: Among effectors, clones above 20 RNA copies held over 97% of molecules; among naive cells, under 1%. Single-cell amounts of spiked Jurkat TCR RNA were reportedly detectable among roughly 950,000 naive cells. Identical TCR molecules sharing a barcode could underestimate highly expanded clone sizes.

CD8+CD4-CCR7+CD45RA+ sorting gave the naive CD8 T cells. Sequenced input: naive CD8+ T cells from blood, with Jurkat cell RNA spiked in. The subset here: FACS-sorted CD8+CD4-CCR7+CD45RA+ naive T cells. The source is a human donor in good health. Some libraries in this study had Jurkat cell RNA spiked in. The chain has TRBV13 and TRBJ2-7; D gene unclear. This CDR3 reads CASPEDGYEQYF. As DNA, the CDR3 is TGTGCCAGCCCCGAAGACGGCTACGAGCAGTACTTC.